The 25 T cell receptor beta chains below were found in one sample sequenced in a study of regulatory T cells in long-lasting Graves disease. Time point of the sample: newly diagnosed GD, antithyroid drugs for less than 3 months. Researchers made the TCR library from RNA that was extracted from PBMCs. Library construction for TCR beta used iRepertoire HTBI primers and Arm-PCR of CDR3 regions. From the multiplex PCR reads, TCRdb called clonotypes with MiXCR, one entry per CDR3 protein. The sample includes under 250,000 distinct CDR3 sequences, around a fifth of them seen just once. These same records also appear under a second study, on T cells in Graves' hyperthyroidism and ophthalmopathy.

The source was peripheral blood mononuclear cells (PBMCs), collected at new diagnosis, from a patient treated with antithyroid drugs. Every receptor here comes from a woman in her twenties or thirties with Graves disease.

This clonotype was recorded many times. This chain links TRBV2 with TRBJ2-7, with D hard to call. CDR3 length: 15 residues. Germline lookup yields CDR1 SNHLY and CDR2 FYNNEI. The V end lost 10 bases, the J end lost 0 bases, and 19 bases lay between the germline ends. CDR3 sequence reads: CATRKGEQSSYEQYF. CDR3 bases: TGTGCCACCAGGAAGGGCGAACAGAGCTCCTACGAGCAGTACTTC.

In regard to this clonotype: A much bigger clone sits one base away, suggesting this may be a read error. The rearrangement uses TRBV2 and TRBJ2-1, with 8 bases matching TRBD2. Germline lookup yields CDR1 SNHLY and CDR2 FYNNEI. J lost 6 bases, V lost 3 bases, and 4 bases had no gene match. The CDR3 length is 14 residues. CDR3: CASSDGRAANEQFF. In DNA form, the CDR3 reads TGTGCCAGCAGTGACGGGAGGGCCGCCAATGAGCAGTTCTTC.

This clonotype was recorded many times. This chain connects TRBV30 to TRBJ1-4; TRBD1 might be the D (5 bases). The CDR3 covers 15 residues. The V end was cut by 4 bases, the J end by 13 bases, with 25 bases between. Germline V gene sequence: CDR1 GTSNPN, CDR2 SVGIG (reference sequence). The chain's CDR3 is CAWTNAGTFNKGLFF. In DNA, the CDR3 is TGTGCCTGGACCAACGCCGGGACCTTTAATAAGGGACTGTTTTTT.

The J gene is TRBJ2-3, the V gene TRBV5-1; TRBD2 matches at 8 bases. Germline V lookup: CDR1 SGHRS, CDR2 YFSETQ. The CDR3 contains 15 residues. V lost 2 bases, J lost 3 bases, and 5 bases stayed unmatched. CDR3: CASSFTSGRTDTQYF. The CDR3 nucleotides read TGCGCCAGCAGCTTTACTAGCGGAAGGACAGATACGCAGTATTTT.

This clonotype came up many times. V gene TRBV5-1 combines with J gene TRBJ2-1; 10 bases map to TRBD2. CDR3 length: 15 residues. Germline V CDR1 and CDR2: SGHRS, YFSETQ. V dropped 1 base and J dropped 8; count of bases not matched to a gene: 6. The CDR3 region has the DNA TGCGCCAGCAGCTTGCGTCTAGCGGGAGAGGATGAGCAGTTCTTC. It translates to CASSLRLAGEDEQFF.

CDR3 coding DNA: TGTGCCATCAGAACACCGGGACAGGGTAACGGGAACACTGAAGCTTTCTTT. Its translation: CAIRTPGQGNGNTEAFF. The chain links TRBV10-3 to TRBJ1-1, with 9 bases identical to TRBD1. The CDR3 sequence is 17 residues long. CDR1 and CDR2 (germline): ENHRY, SYGVKD. V lost 6 bases and J lost 1; bases outside the gene matches: 12.

A note on this clonotype: The junction and the germline gene differ at one end; a read error may be behind it. The V and J genes are TRBV7-9 and TRBJ1-6; no definite D call. This CDR3 spans 14 amino acids. Germline-derived CDR1 and CDR2 are SEHNR and FQNEAQ (reference sequence). CDR3 bases: TGTGTCAGCAGCCTTGACCCGGGTAATTCACCCCTCCACTTT. Protein product: CVSSLDPGNSPLHF.

Many counts were recorded for this clonotype. The chain recombines TRBV5-1 with TRBJ1-2; 7 bases align to TRBD1. Germline V CDR1 and CDR2: SGHRS, YFSETQ. The ends lost 4 bases at V and 7 bases at J; junction bases unmatched: 7. The CDR3 runs to 13 residues. CDR3 DNA: TGCGCCAGCAGCCCCCGACAGGGTGGTGGCTACACCTTC. Translating gives CASSPRQGGGYTF. Filled out from reference TRBV5-1 and TRBJ1-2, the complete variable domain reads KAGVTQTPRYLIKTRGQQVTLSCSPISGHRSVSWYQQTPGQGLQFLFEYFSETQRNKGNFPGRFSGRQFSNSRSEMNVSTLELGDSALYLCASSPRQGGGYTFGSGTRLTVV.

The chain couples TRBV9 to TRBJ2-6; 9 positions agree with TRBD1. The V segment lost 4 bases and the J segment 0 bases; nucleotides outside the gene matches: 8. The CDR3 extends over 18 amino acids. Looked up from germline, CDR1 is SGDLS and CDR2 is YYNGEE. The CDR3 coding sequence is TGTGCCAGCAGCCCTCGGGACAGGGCCGACTCTGGGGCCAACGTCCTGACTTTC. This sequence encodes CASSPRDRADSGANVLTF.

Note on this clonotype: An end of the junction differs from the germline gene, which may be a read error. V gene TRBV4-1 combines with J gene TRBJ2-3, with D perhaps assigned TRBD1 or TRBD2 (5 bases each). The J call may be wrong; the DNA end is better matched by TRBJ2-1. This CDR3 contains 15 residues. Germline loops: CDR1 MGHRA, CDR2 YSYEKL. The CDR3 region has the DNA TGCGCCGGCAGCCAAGCGGTTCGAGCGGACAATGGGCAGTTCTTC. Its translation: CAGSQAVRADNGQFF.

V and J are TRBV6-2 or TRBV6-3 and TRBJ1-3; D is ambiguous. Germline CDR1 MNHEY, CDR2 SVGEGT. The CDR3 spans 16 residues. V lost 6 bases and J lost 0, with 15 bases in between. The CDR3 region is CASRVGTSVSGNTIYF. The CDR3, as DNA: TGTGCCAGCAGGGTCGGTACAAGTGTCTCTGGAAACACCATATATTTT.

This clonotype was seen ten or more times. CDR3 coding DNA: TGTGCCAGCCCCCCCCAGGGGGGGACTGAAGCTTTCTTT. The encoded protein is CASPPQGGTEAFF. J is TRBJ1-1 and V is TRBV11-2; 7 bases fit TRBD1. CDR3 size: 13 residues. Looked up from germline, CDR1 is SGHAT and CDR2 is FQNNGV. The ends lost 8 bases at V and 5 bases at J; junction bases unmatched: 8.

This clonotype was counted many times. The rearrangement joins TRBV19 to TRBJ2-1; 7 nucleotides line up with TRBD2. The CDR3 has 16 amino acids. With V trimmed by 5 bases and J by 2 bases, 9 bases remained unmatched. Germline V gene sequence: CDR1 LNHDA, CDR2 SQIVND (reference sequence). The chain's CDR3 is CASSSQGGSTYNEQFF. The CDR3 coding sequence is TGTGCCAGTAGTTCCCAGGGCGGGAGTACCTACAATGAGCAGTTCTTC.

This clonotype was picked up many times. This chain joins TRBV6-2 or TRBV6-3 and TRBJ2-1; 11 bases fit TRBD2. The germline gives CDR1 MNHEY, CDR2 SVGEGT. CDR3 length: 16 amino acids. The junction had 7 bases not matched to a gene; V was cut back by 5 bases and J by 4 bases. In DNA form, the CDR3 reads TGTGCCAGCAGTGCCGTAGCGGGGGGGCGGTACAATGAGCAGTTCTTC. It codes for CASSAVAGGRYNEQFF.

To note about this clonotype: A much bigger clone sits one base away, suggesting this may be a read error. The rearrangement joins TRBV27 to TRBJ1-1; D not resolved. CDR3 size: 14 residues. Germline CDR1 and CDR2: MNHEY and SMNVEV (reference sequence). The CDR3 coding sequence is TGTGTCAGCAGTTCCCCTTCTCGGAGCGCTGAAGCTTTCTTT. The encoded protein is CVSSSPSRSAEAFF.

The sample holds a few counts of this clonotype. This may come from a read error, since a much larger clone is one base off. V is TRBV7-9 and J is TRBJ2-7, with D hard to call. CDR3 length: 12 amino acids. Per germline, CDR1 SEHNR and CDR2 FQNEAQ (reference sequence). Trimming took 5 bases from V and 8 from J, leaving 13 bases between them. The CDR3 protein is CASSRSLRKQYF. CDR3 nucleotides: TGTGCCAGCAGCCGAAGTTTGAGGAAGCAGTACTTC. Full variable domain (rest looked up from reference TRBV7-9 and TRBJ2-7): DTGVSQNPRHKITKRGQNVTFRCDPISEHNRLYWYRQTLGQGPEFLTYFQNEAQLEKSRLLSDRFSAERPKGSFSTLEIQRTEQGDSAMYLCASSRSLRKQYFGPGTRLTVT.

This clonotype was picked up many times. V gene TRBV2 combines with J gene TRBJ2-3; D is perhaps TRBD2 (6 bases). V lost 0 bases, J lost 6 bases, and 13 bases lay in between. Germline V gives CDR1 SNHLY, CDR2 FYNNEI. There are 15 residues in the CDR3. CDR3 DNA: TGTGCCAGCAGTGAAGCCAAGCGGGCTTGGGATACGCAGTATTTT. Amino acids: CASSEAKRAWDTQYF.

This clonotype appeared many times. The V call is TRBV19, the J call TRBJ1-1, with D uncertain. V shed 6 bases and J shed 4 bases, with 15 bases lying between them. From germline, CDR1 is LNHDA and CDR2 SQIVND (reference sequence). This CDR3 spans 14 amino acids. DNA for the CDR3: TGTGCCAGTAGGGCCTCCCTAAGTAGCACTGAAGCTTTCTTT. This gives the protein CASRASLSSTEAFF.

V usage is TRBV12-3 or TRBV12-4 and J usage is TRBJ2-1, with 10 bases aligning to TRBD2. The CDR3 loop spans 17 amino acids. The ends lost 6 bases at V and 5 bases at J; junction bases unmatched: 13. The CDR3 region has the DNA TGTGCCAGCAGCTCCCTCAGCGGGAGGGGGTTCAACAATGAGCAGTTCTTC. Residues: CASSSLSGRGFNNEQFF.

This clonotype was picked up many times. The genes are TRBV6-1 and TRBJ2-3, with a weak D call TRBD2 (6 bases). The CDR3 has 14 residues. The ends were cut back, 8 bases at V and 2 bases at J, with 14 bases in the middle. Germline CDR1 MNHNS, CDR2 SASEGT. CDR3 DNA: TGTGCCAGCGAGGTAGCGGAGCTCACAGATACGCAGTATTTT. This codes for CASEVAELTDTQYF.

This clonotype was detected many times. CDR3 sequence (DNA): TGCGCCAGCAGTGAGTCGGGGGCCGGGTATAGCAATCAGCCCCAGCATTTT. This codes for CASSESGAGYSNQPQHF. The chain combines TRBV10-2 with TRBJ1-5; tentatively, D is TRBD1 (6 bases). The V and J ends lost 0 bases and 0 bases respectively, with 12 bases between them. CDR1 and CDR2 from the germline V gene are WSHSY and SAAADI. This CDR3 has 17 residues.

This clonotype was counted at least ten times. The chain combines TRBV4-1 with TRBJ1-2, with a tentative D call TRBD1 (5 bases). V was shortened by 1 base and J by 1 base, with 7 bases between the two germline ends. Germline CDR1 and CDR2: MGHRA and YSYEKL. CDR3 length equals 14 residues. The CDR3 sequence: CASSQGGGNYGYTF. The CDR3 coding sequence is TGCGCCAGCAGCCAAGGGGGCGGTAACTATGGCTACACCTTC.

This clonotype has at least ten counts. As DNA, the CDR3 is TGTGCCAGCTCACTCGGGACGGACATCGCCGAGCAGTACTTC. Protein sequence: CASSLGTDIAEQYF. V and J are TRBV18 and TRBJ2-7; TRBD1 or TRBD2 may be the D gene (5 bases each). Germline CDR1 and CDR2: KGHSH and LQKENI. The V gene lost 4 bases and the J gene lost 6 bases, with 16 bases spanning the gap. CDR3 size: 14 residues.

In the case of this clonotype: This likely comes from a read error, as the CDR3 has no conserved phenylalanine or tryptophan at its end. The rearrangement uses TRBV9 and TRBJ2-3; 8 bases are shared with TRBD2. From germline, CDR1 is SGDLS and CDR2 YYNGEE. The CDR3 consists of 16 residues. After removal of 0 bases from V and 3 bases from J, the junction contained 6 bases not matched to a gene. For the CDR3, the DNA is TGTGCCAGCAGCGTAGTTACGGGGGGGCCGACAGATACGCAGTATTAT. Translating it yields CASSVVTGGPTDTQYY.

This clonotype occurred many times. The chain recombines TRBV5-5 with TRBJ2-2; no firm D call. The germline gives CDR1 SGHKS, CDR2 YYEKEE (reference sequence). The CDR3 has 16 amino acids. Between the trimmed V and J ends, which lost 0 bases and 1 base, there was a span of 10 bases. The CDR3 region is CASSLGRQQNTGELFF. The CDR3 nucleotides read TGTGCCAGCAGCTTGGGGCGCCAACAGAACACCGGGGAGCTGTTTTTT.